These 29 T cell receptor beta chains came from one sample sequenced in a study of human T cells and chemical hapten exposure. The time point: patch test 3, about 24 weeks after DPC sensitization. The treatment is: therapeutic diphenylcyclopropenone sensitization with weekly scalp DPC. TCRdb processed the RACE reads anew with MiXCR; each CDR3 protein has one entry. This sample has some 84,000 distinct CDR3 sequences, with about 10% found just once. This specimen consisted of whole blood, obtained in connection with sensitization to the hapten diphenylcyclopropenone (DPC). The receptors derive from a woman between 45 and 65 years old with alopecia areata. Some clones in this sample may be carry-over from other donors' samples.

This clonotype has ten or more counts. The CDR3 DNA sequence: TGTGCCTGGAGTGGGACTCTCGCCTACGAGCAGTACTTC. Translated: CAWSGTLAYEQYF. The chain has TRBV30 and TRBJ2-7, with TRBD2 as a possible D gene (5 bases). The CDR3 consists of 13 residues. V shed 1 base and J shed 2 bases, with 9 bases lying between them. CDR1 is GTSNPN, CDR2 SVGIG, per germline (reference sequence).

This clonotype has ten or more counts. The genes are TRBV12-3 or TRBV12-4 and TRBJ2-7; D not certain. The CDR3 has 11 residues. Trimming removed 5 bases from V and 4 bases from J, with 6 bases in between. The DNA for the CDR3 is TGTGCCAGCAGTAAACAGTACGAGCAGTACTTC. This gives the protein CASSKQYEQYF.

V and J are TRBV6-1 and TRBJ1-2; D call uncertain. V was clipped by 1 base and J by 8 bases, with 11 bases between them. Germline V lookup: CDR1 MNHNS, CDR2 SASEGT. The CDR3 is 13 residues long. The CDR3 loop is CASSEDTTRGYTF. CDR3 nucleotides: TGTGCCAGCAGTGAAGACACGACCCGCGGCTACACCTTC.

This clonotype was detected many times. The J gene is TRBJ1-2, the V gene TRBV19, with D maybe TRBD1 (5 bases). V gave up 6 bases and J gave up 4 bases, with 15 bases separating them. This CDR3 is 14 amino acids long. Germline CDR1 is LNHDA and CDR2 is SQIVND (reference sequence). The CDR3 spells CASRGTGAIYGYTF. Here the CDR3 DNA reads TGTGCCAGTAGGGGGACCGGGGCCATCTATGGCTACACCTTC.

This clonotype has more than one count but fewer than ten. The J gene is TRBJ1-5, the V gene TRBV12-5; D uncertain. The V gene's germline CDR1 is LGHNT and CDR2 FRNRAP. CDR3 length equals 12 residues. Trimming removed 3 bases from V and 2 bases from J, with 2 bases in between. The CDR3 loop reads CASGLGNQPQHF. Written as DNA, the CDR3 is TGTGCTAGTGGTTTAGGCAATCAGCCCCAGCATTTT.

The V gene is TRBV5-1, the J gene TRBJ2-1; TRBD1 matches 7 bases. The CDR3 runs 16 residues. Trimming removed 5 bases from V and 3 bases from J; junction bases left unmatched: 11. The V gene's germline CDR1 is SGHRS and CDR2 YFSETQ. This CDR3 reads CASRKAAPGGYNEQFF. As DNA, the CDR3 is TGCGCCAGCAGAAAGGCTGCTCCAGGGGGCTACAATGAGCAGTTCTTC.

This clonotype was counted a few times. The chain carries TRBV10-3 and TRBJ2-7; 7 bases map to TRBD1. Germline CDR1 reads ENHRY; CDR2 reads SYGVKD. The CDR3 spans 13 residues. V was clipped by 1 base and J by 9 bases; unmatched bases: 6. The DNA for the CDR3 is TGTGCCATCAGTGAGTTGGGACAGTACCGGCAGTACTTC. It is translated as CAISELGQYRQYF.

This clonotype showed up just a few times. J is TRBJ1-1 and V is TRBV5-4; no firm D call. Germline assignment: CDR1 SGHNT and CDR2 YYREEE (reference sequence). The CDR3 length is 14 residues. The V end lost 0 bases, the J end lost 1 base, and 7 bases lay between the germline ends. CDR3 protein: CASSLEGPNTEAFF. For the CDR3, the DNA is TGTGCCAGCAGCTTGGAAGGGCCGAACACTGAAGCTTTCTTT.

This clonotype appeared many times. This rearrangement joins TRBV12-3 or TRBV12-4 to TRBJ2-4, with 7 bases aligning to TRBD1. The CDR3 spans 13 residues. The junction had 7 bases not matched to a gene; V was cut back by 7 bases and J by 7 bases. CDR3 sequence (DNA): TGTGCCAGCAAGAGGGGGCCCGCCAACATTCAGTACTTC. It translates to CASKRGPANIQYF.

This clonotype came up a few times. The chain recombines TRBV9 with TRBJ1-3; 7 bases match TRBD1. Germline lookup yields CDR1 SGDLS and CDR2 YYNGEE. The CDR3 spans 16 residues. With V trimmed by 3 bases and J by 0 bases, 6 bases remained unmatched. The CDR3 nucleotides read TGTGCCAGCAGCGGTACCGGGACAGCCTCTGGAAACACCATATATTTT. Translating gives CASSGTGTASGNTIYF.

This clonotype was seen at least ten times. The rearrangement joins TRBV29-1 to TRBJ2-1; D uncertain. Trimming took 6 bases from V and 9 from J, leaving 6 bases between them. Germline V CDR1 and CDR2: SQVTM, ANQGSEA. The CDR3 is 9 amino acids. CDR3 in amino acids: CSVYGEQFF. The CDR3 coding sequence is TGCAGCGTATACGGTGAGCAGTTCTTC.

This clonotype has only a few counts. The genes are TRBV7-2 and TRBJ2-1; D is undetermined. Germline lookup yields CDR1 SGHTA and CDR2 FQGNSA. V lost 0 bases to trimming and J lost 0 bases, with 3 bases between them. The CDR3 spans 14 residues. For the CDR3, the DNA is TGTGCCAGCAGCTTAGCGGTCTCCTACAATGAGCAGTTCTTC. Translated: CASSLAVSYNEQFF.

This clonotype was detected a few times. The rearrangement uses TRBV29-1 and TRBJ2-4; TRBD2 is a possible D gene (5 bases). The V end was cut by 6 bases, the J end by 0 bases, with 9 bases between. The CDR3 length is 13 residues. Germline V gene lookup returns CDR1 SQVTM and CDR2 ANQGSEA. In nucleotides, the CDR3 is TGCAGCGTGGAGGAAGTAGCCAAAAACATTCAGTACTTC. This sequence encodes CSVEEVAKNIQYF.

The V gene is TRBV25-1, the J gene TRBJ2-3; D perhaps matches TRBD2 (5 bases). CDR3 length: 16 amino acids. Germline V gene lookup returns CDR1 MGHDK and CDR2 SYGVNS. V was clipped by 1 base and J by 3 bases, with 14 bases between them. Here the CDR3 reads CASSESLSGSTDTQYF. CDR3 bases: TGTGCCAGCAGTGAATCGTTGTCGGGGAGTACAGATACGCAGTATTTT.

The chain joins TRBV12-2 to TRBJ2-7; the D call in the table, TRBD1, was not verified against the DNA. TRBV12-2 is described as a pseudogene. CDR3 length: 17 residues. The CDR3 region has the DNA TGTGCAAGTCGCTTAGACCCCCGGGGGGGAACCAACTACGAGCAGTACTTC. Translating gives CASRLDPRGGTNYEQYF.

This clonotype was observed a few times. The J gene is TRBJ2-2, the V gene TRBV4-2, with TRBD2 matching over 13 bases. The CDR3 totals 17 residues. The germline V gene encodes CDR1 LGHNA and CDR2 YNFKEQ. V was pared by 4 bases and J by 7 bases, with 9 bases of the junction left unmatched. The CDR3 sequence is CASSLRTSGSGSGELFF. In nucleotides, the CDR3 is TGTGCCAGCAGCCTCCGGACTAGCGGGAGTGGAAGCGGGGAGCTGTTTTTT.

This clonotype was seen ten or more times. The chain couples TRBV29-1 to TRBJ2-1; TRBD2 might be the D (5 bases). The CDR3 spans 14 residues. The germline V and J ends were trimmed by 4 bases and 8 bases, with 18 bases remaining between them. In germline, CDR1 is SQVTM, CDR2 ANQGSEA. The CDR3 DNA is TGCAGCGTTGGGGGAGAAGGTTTGGGTGATGAGCAGTTCTTC. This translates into CSVGGEGLGDEQFF.

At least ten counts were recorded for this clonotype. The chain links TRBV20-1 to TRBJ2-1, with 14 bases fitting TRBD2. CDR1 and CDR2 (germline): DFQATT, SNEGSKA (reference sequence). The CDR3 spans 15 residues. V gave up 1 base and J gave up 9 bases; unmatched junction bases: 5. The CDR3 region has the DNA TGCAGTGCTAGAGCCGGGACTAGCGGGAGACGTGAGCAGTTCTTC. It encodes CSARAGTSGRREQFF.

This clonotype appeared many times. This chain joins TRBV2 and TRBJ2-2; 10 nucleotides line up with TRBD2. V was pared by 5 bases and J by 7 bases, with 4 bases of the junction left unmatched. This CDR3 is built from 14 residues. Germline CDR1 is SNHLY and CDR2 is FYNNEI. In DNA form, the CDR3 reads TGTGCCAGCAGTTTAGGGACTAGCGTCGGGGAGCTGTTTTTT. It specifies CASSLGTSVGELFF.

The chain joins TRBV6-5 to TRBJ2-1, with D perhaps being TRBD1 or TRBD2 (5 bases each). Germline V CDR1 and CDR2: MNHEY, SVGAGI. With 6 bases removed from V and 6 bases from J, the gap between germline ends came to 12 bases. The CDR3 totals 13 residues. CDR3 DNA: TGTGCCAGCAGATCCGGGGCCCCCAATGAGCAGTTCTTC. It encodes CASRSGAPNEQFF.

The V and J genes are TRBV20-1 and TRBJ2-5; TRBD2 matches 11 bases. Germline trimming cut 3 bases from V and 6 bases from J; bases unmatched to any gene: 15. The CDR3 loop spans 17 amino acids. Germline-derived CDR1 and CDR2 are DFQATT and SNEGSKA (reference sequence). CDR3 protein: CSASPGTSGQRGKTQYF. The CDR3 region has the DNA TGCAGTGCTAGCCCCGGGACTAGCGGCCAGAGGGGAAAGACCCAGTACTTC.

The CDR3 region has the DNA TGTGCCAGCAGCCAAGATCTTCCGGGGTACATGGGTACTGAAGCTTTCTTT. Amino acids: CASSQDLPGYMGTEAFF. The chain carries TRBV4-2 and TRBJ1-1; no clear D. The CDR3 totals 17 residues. V lost 0 bases, J lost 5 bases, and 19 bases lay in between. Germline V gene sequence: CDR1 LGHNA, CDR2 YNFKEQ.

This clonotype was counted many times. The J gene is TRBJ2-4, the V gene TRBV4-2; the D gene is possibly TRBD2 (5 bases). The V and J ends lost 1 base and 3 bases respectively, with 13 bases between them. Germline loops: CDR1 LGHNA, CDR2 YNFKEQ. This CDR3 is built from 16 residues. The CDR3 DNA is TGTGCCAGCAGCCAAGTTGAGGGATTGGGCAAAAACATTCAGTACTTC. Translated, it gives CASSQVEGLGKNIQYF.

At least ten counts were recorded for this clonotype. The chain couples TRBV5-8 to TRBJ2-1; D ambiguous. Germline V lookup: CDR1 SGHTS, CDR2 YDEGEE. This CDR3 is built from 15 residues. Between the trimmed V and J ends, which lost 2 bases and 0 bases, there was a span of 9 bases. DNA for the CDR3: TGTGCCAGCAGCTTAGCGTGGAGCTCCTACAATGAGCAGTTCTTC. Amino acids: CASSLAWSSYNEQFF.

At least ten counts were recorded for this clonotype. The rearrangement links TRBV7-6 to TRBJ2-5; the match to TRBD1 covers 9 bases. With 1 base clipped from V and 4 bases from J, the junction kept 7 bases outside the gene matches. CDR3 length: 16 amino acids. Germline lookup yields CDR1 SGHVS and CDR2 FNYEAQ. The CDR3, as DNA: TGTGCCAGCAGCTTAGACGCACAGGGGGCCCTAGAGACCCAGTACTTC. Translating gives CASSLDAQGALETQYF.

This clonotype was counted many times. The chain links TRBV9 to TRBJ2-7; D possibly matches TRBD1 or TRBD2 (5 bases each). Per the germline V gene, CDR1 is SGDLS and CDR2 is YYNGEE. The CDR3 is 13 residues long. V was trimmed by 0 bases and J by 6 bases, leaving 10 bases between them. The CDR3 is CASSVDIGAEQYF. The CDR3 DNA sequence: TGTGCCAGCAGCGTAGATATCGGGGCCGAGCAGTACTTC. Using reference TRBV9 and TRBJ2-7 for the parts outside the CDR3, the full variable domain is DSGVTQTPKHLITATGQRVTLRCSPRSGDLSVYWYQQSLDQGLQFLIQYYNGEERAKGNILERFSAQQFPDLHSELNLSSLELGDSALYFCASSVDIGAEQYFGPGTRLTVT.

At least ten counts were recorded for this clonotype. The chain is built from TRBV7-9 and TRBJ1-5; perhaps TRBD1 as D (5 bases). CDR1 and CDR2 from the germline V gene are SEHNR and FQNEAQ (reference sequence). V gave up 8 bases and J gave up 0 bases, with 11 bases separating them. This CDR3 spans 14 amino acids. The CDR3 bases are TGTGCCAGCTCCCAAGACAGTAGCAATCAGCCCCAGCATTTT. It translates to CASSQDSSNQPQHF.

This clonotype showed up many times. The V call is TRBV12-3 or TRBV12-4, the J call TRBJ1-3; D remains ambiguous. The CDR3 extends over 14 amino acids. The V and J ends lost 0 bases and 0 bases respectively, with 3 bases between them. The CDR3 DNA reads TGTGCCAGCAGTTTAGCAATCTCTGGAAACACCATATATTTT. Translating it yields CASSLAISGNTIYF.

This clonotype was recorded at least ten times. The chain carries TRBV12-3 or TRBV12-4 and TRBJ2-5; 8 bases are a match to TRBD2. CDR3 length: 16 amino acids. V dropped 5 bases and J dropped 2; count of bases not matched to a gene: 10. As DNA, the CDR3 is TGTGCCAGCAGTCTCTCCGGGACTAGGAGGCAAGAGACCCAGTACTTC. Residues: CASSLSGTRRQETQYF.